This T cell receptor beta chain was identified during a study of T cell repertoires in cytomegalovirus infection. Overall study: Matching HLA type, along with CMV infection, was indicated by public TCR beta signatures.

TCRdb re-called the reads through MiXCR, storing one row per CDR3 protein. The sample contains 380,000 or so distinct CDR3 sequences, around a third of which appear only once. The CDR3 totals 14 residues. Germline V CDR1 and CDR2: SGHVS, FQNEAQ. Trimming cost V 1 base and J 7 bases; bases outside gene matches: 4. With respect to this clonotype: Its antigen is currently unknown.

V usage is TRBV7-8 and J usage is TRBJ1-2; TRBD1 matches 9 bases. Here the sequenced sample was cultured PBMCs, taken from culture after CMV antigen stimulation. The TCR comes from a human donor in good health (CMV status not recorded). Some clones in this sample may be carry-over from other donors' samples. CDR3 coding DNA: TGTGCCAGCAGCTTAGGGGGACAGGGAGGTGGCTACACCTTC. Protein product: CASSLGGQGGGYTF.